This T cell receptor beta chain was observed in a study of T cell changes during pregnancy in multiple sclerosis. The CDR3 spans 13 residues. Deletions cut 2 bases from V and 10 bases from J, with 11 bases between. Germline V gene lookup returns CDR1 MNHEY and CDR2 SVGAGI. Generated by immunoSEQ multiplex PCR, the TCRdb table keeps only in-frame clones and is missing some. Of under 50,000 clones in the sample, roughly nine tenths were seen once. This clone was seen once. The starting material was CD4+ T cells from peripheral blood mononuclear cells, obtained in the third trimester of pregnancy. This clonotype originated in a female donor with multiple sclerosis, enrolled in a pregnancy study. This sequence joins TRBV6-5 and TRBJ1-4; D unresolved. The CDR3 DNA reads TGTGCCAGCAGTTACGTCCCGGGTGGAAAACTGTTTTTT. Translation: CASSYVPGGKLFF.